This T cell receptor (beta chain) was identified in a study of cytomegalovirus exposure and HLA in healthy donors. PCR involved 60 Vbeta and 13 Jbeta primers. Clones were sequenced by immunoSEQ multiplex PCR, and TCRdb holds only the in-frame ones, with some missing. The data show hundreds of thousands of clones, with under 80% seen just once and approximately 2.5% held by the top ten. Trimming at V came to 4 bases and at J to 3 bases, leaving 6 bases not matched to a gene. From germline, CDR1 is SGHNT and CDR2 YENEEA. The CDR3 covers 16 residues. V is TRBV11-3 and J is TRBJ2-5, with 12 bases that match TRBD2. This sequence was found in a female donor in good health and CMV-seronegative. Sequencing used PBMCs. CDR3 amino acids: CASSSLLAGGKETQYF. CDR3 nucleotide sequence: TGTGCCAGCAGCTCATTACTAGCGGGAGGCAAAGAGACCCAGTACTTC.